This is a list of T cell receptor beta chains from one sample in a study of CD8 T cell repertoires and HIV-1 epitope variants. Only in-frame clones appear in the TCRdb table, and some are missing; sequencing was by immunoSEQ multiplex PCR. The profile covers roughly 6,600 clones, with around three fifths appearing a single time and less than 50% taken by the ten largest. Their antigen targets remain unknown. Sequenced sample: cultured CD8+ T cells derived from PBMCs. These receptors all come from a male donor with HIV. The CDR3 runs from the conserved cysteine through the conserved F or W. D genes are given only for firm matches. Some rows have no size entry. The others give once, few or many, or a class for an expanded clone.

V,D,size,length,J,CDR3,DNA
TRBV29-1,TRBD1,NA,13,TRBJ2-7,CSVTGDSSYEQYF,TGCAGCGTTACTGGGGACAGTTCCTACGAGCAGTACTTC
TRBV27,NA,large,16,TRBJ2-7,CASSLTSGTFAYEQYF,TGTGCCAGCAGCTTAACCTCAGGGACTTTCGCCTACGAGCAGTACTTC
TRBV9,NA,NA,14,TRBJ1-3,CASSGTGSGNTIYF,TGTGCCAGCAGCGGAACAGGCTCTGGAAACACCATATATTTT
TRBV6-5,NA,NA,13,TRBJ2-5,CASSDTVQETQYF,TGTGCCAGCAGCGACACAGTTCAAGAGACCCAGTACTTC
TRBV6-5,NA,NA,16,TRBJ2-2,CASSYSMGSNTGELFF,TGTGCCAGCAGTTACTCGATGGGGTCGAACACCGGGGAGCTGTTTTTT
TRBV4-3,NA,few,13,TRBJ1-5,CASSQEVNQPQHF,TGCGCCAGCAGCCAAGAGGTGAATCAGCCCCAGCATTTT
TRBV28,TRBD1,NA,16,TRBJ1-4,CASSLDREDVTEKLFF,TGTGCCAGCAGCCTGGACAGGGAAGATGTGACGGAAAAACTGTTTTTT
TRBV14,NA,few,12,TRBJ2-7,CASSLRGGEQYF,TGTGCCAGCAGTCTCAGGGGGGGCGAGCAGTACTTC
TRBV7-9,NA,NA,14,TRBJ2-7,CASSPRGATYEQYF,TGTGCCAGCAGCCCCCGGGGGGCTACCTACGAGCAGTACTTC
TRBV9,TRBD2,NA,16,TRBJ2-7,CASSGTSGGATDEQYF,TGTGCCAGCAGCGGGACTAGCGGGGGGGCGACCGACGAGCAGTACTTC
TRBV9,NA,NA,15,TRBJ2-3,CASSVAGSVTDTQYF,TGTGCCAGCAGCGTAGCGGGGAGTGTCACAGATACGCAGTATTTT
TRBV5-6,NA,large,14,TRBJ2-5,CASSFLTPQETQYF,TGTGCCAGCAGCTTCCTAACACCTCAAGAGACCCAGTACTTC
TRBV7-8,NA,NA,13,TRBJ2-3,CASSLELPDTQYF,TGTGCCAGCAGCTTAGAACTGCCAGATACGCAGTATTTT
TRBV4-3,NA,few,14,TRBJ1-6,CASSQDDGVEPLHF,TGCGCCAGCAGCCAAGATGATGGGGTCGAACCCCTCCACTTT
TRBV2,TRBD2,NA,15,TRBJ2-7,CASIGFESSGNEQYF,TGTGCCAGCATTGGATTCGAGTCTAGCGGTAACGAGCAGTACTTC
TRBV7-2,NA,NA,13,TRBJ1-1,CASSLFRGTEAFF,TGTGCCAGCAGCTTATTCCGGGGCACTGAAGCTTTCTTT
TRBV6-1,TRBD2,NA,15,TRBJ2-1,CASSAASGSYNEQFF,TGTGCCAGCAGTGCGGCTAGCGGGAGCTACAATGAGCAGTTCTTC
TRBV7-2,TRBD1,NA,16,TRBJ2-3,CASSLVAGGATDTQYF,TGTGCCAGCAGCTTAGTAGCAGGGGGAGCCACAGATACGCAGTATTTT
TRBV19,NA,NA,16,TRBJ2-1,CASSISGGSVGNEQFF,TGTGCCAGTAGTATTTCCGGAGGGAGTGTTGGCAATGAGCAGTTCTTC
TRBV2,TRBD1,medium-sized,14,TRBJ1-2,CASSDRDRGLGYTF,TGTGCCAGCAGCGACCGGGACAGGGGGCTCGGCTACACCTTC
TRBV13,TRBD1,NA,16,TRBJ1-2,CASSFGGTGASYGYTF,TGTGCCAGCAGCTTTGGAGGGACAGGGGCCAGCTATGGCTACACCTTC
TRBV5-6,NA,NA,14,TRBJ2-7,CASSLGAGGAEQYF,TGTGCCAGCAGCCTCGGGGCTGGGGGGGCCGAGCAGTACTTC
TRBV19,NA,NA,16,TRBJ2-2,CASWGQGIRYDGELFF,TGTGCCAGCTGGGGGCAGGGAATTAGATACGACGGGGAGCTGTTTTTT
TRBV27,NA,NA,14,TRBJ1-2,CASSGAGQSYGYTF,TGTGCCAGCAGTGGGGCAGGACAGAGCTATGGCTACACCTTC